The 26 T cell receptor beta chains in this list originate from one sample, sequenced in a study of response to subunit inactivated influenza vaccine. Each CDR3 protein gets one entry after TCRdb re-called the RT-PCR reads with MiXCR. The repertoire includes some 550,000 distinct CDR3 sequences, roughly 25% of them detected once, and 2.5% to 3% sits in the top ten. This sample was shared with a second study, whose subject was T cells expressing NK-cell markers. From that study: UMIs accompanied the 5'RACE template switching by which TCR beta cDNA was made.

The specimen was CD4+ T cells sorted from PBMCs, collected roughly 13 days after vaccination. These receptors were obtained from a man aged 45-65 years who received an inactivated influenza vaccine.

This clonotype has more than one count but fewer than ten. At one end, the junction sequence differs from germline, possibly due to a read error. The V gene is TRBV20-1, the J gene TRBJ2-3; 11 positions agree with TRBD2. The CDR3 is 15 amino acids. CDR1 DFQATT and CDR2 SNEGSKA come from the germline V gene (reference sequence). The CDR3 loop reads CSARAASGRSDTQYF. The DNA of the CDR3 is TGCAGTGCCAGAGCGGCTAGCGGGAGGTCAGATACGCAGTATTTT.

This clonotype was seen a handful of times. The chain combines TRBV10-2 with TRBJ2-7; 9 positions match TRBD2. From germline, CDR1 is WSHSY and CDR2 SAAADI. This CDR3 has 15 residues. The V gene end was trimmed by 6 bases and the J gene end by 4 bases; junction bases not matched to a gene: 10. CDR3 sequence reads: CASRELAGLLYEQYF. CDR3 bases: TGCGCCAGCAGGGAACTAGCGGGCCTACTATACGAGCAGTACTTC.

The genes are TRBV18 and TRBJ2-7, with TRBD2 as a possible D gene (6 bases). Trimming pared 3 bases from V and 6 bases from J, leaving 12 bases between. The CDR3 contains 13 residues. Germline V CDR1 and CDR2: KGHSH, LQKENI. The CDR3 sequence: CASSPSRGFEQYF. The CDR3 DNA sequence: TGTGCCAGCTCACCCTCCCGGGGGTTCGAGCAGTACTTC.

CDR3 in DNA: TGTGCCAGCAGTGAACTAACGGGGGCCGATACGCAGTATTTT. Translating it yields CASSELTGADTQYF. The J gene is TRBJ2-3, the V gene TRBV25-1; D possibly uses TRBD1 or TRBD2 (6 bases each). The ends were cut back, 2 bases at V and 6 bases at J, with 12 bases in the middle. The germline V gene has CDR1 MGHDK and CDR2 SYGVNS. CDR3 length equals 14 residues.

This clonotype is a singleton in its sample. The gene calls are TRBV4-2 and TRBJ2-1, with a possible D match to TRBD2 (6 bases). Germline lookup yields CDR1 LGHNA and CDR2 YNFKEQ. This CDR3 region has 16 residues. V was clipped by 0 bases and J by 2 bases, with 11 bases between them. The CDR3, as DNA: TGTGCCAGCAGCCAAGATCTGGCGGGGACCTACAATGAGCAGTTCTTC. This codes for CASSQDLAGTYNEQFF.

This clonotype was seen repeatedly, ten times or more. The chain links TRBV12-3 or TRBV12-4 to TRBJ1-5, with D possibly being TRBD1 (5 bases). This CDR3 spans 15 amino acids. The V end lost 5 bases, the J end lost 0 bases, and 11 bases lay between the germline ends. For the CDR3, the DNA is TGTGCCAGCAGTGGGACGGCTAATAGCAATCAGCCCCAGCATTTT. Translating gives CASSGTANSNQPQHF.

V usage is TRBV5-1 and J usage is TRBJ2-2, with D possibly called TRBD1 or TRBD2 (5 bases each). Trimming took off 4 bases at V and 10 bases at J, with 23 bases between the two ends. The CDR3 has 16 residues. The germline gives CDR1 SGHRS, CDR2 YFSETQ. CDR3 loop: CASSPYRDVPIAELFF. The DNA of the CDR3 is TGCGCCAGCAGCCCCTACCGGGACGTCCCCATTGCGGAGCTGTTTTTT.

The chain couples TRBV5-1 to TRBJ2-7, with 9 bases aligning to TRBD1. CDR3 length: 15 amino acids. With 1 base clipped from V and 6 bases from J, the junction kept 8 bases outside the gene matches. Germline values: CDR1 SGHRS, CDR2 YFSETQ. The CDR3 here is CASSLSGTGFFEQYF. CDR3 DNA: TGCGCCAGCAGCTTGTCCGGGACAGGGTTTTTCGAGCAGTACTTC.

This clonotype has a handful of counts. V is TRBV20-1 and J is TRBJ1-5; D ambiguous. This CDR3 has 12 amino acids. The V gene lost 5 bases and the J gene lost 4 bases, with 9 bases spanning the gap. Germline values: CDR1 DFQATT, CDR2 SNEGSKA (reference sequence). The chain's CDR3 is CSAASTNQPQHF. The DNA for the CDR3 is TGCAGTGCTGCCAGTACAAATCAGCCCCAGCATTTT.

The CDR3 sequence is CASSQVSSSEHEQFF. DNA for the CDR3: TGTGCCAGCAGCCAAGTATCGAGTTCTGAACATGAGCAGTTCTTC. The chain recombines TRBV4-2 with TRBJ2-1, with D hard to call. The germline V and J ends were trimmed by 1 base and 8 bases, with 15 bases remaining between them. In germline, CDR1 is LGHNA, CDR2 YNFKEQ. The CDR3 loop spans 15 amino acids.

This clonotype was seen a handful of times. At one end, the junction sequence differs from germline, possibly due to a read error. CDR3 region: CASRIGPEGAHEQFF. The CDR3, as DNA: TGTGCCAGTAGAATAGGTCCCGAGGGGGCGCATGAGCAGTTCTTC. The chain joins TRBV19 to TRBJ2-1, with 7 bases fitting TRBD1. CDR3 length equals 15 residues. CDR1 is LNHDA, CDR2 SQIVND, per germline (reference sequence).

The rearrangement uses TRBV4-3 and TRBJ2-1, with D perhaps matching TRBD1 (5 bases). Germline CDR1 LGHNA, CDR2 YSLEER. The CDR3 is 15 residues long. The V end was cut by 4 bases, the J end by 1 base, with 11 bases between. The CDR3 nucleotides read TGCGCCAGCAGCCCTCGACAGCATTCCTACAATGAGCAGTTCTTC. It translates to CASSPRQHSYNEQFF.

There are a few counts of this clonotype. The chain links TRBV30 to TRBJ2-1; D is unclear. CDR1 and CDR2 from the germline V gene are GTSNPN and SVGIG (reference sequence). This CDR3 spans 16 amino acids. Trimming took off 0 bases at V and 7 bases at J, with 19 bases between the two ends. The CDR3 region is CAWSVQASVGSNEQFF. DNA of the CDR3: TGTGCCTGGAGTGTTCAGGCCTCCGTAGGCTCGAATGAGCAGTTCTTC. Together with reference TRBV30 and TRBJ2-1, the CDR3 gives the full variable domain: SQTIHQWPATLVQPVGSPLSLECTVEGTSNPNLYWYRQAAGRGLQLLFYSVGIGQISSEVPQNLSASRPQDRQFILSSKKLLLSDSGFYLCAWSVQASVGSNEQFFGPGTRLTVL.

This clonotype has more than one count but fewer than ten. J is TRBJ2-2 and V is TRBV10-3, with D perhaps given as TRBD1 or TRBD2 (7 bases each). Trimming pared 3 bases from V and 4 bases from J, leaving 12 bases between. In germline, CDR1 is ENHRY, CDR2 SYGVKD. CDR3 length: 15 amino acids. This CDR3 reads CAISDSRGGTGELFF. DNA for the CDR3: TGTGCCATCAGTGATTCCAGGGGGGGCACCGGGGAGCTGTTTTTT.

This clonotype occurred a few times. The CDR3 region has the DNA TGTGCCAGCAGCCAGGAGGTGATGAACACTGAAGCTTTCTTT. This translates into CASSQEVMNTEAFF. The chain is built from TRBV3-1 and TRBJ1-1; D gene uncertain. This CDR3 contains 14 residues. Trimming removed 3 bases at V and 0 bases at J, with 8 bases between. Germline CDR1 and CDR2: LGHDT and YNNKEL (reference sequence).

The chain links TRBV4-2 to TRBJ2-1; 9 bases line up with TRBD1. V shed 0 bases and J 10 bases; nucleotides not matched to a gene: 7. The CDR3 consists of 15 residues. Germline V lookup: CDR1 LGHNA, CDR2 YNFKEQ. The CDR3 region is CASSQEGQGIGEQFF. DNA for the CDR3: TGTGCCAGCAGCCAAGAGGGACAGGGTATCGGCGAGCAGTTCTTC.

This clonotype was seen only a few times. The chain carries TRBV29-1 and TRBJ2-2; 9 nucleotides align to TRBD1. There are 14 residues in the CDR3. V lost 6 bases and J lost 2; bases outside the gene matches: 4. The germline V gene encodes CDR1 SQVTM and CDR2 ANQGSEA. DNA of the CDR3: TGCAGCGTACAGGGGGCGAGTAACACCGGGGAGCTGTTTTTT. This sequence encodes CSVQGASNTGELFF.

V is TRBV28 and J is TRBJ2-7; no clear D gene. The CDR3 is made up of 11 amino acids. Trimming removed 7 bases at V and 4 bases at J, with 8 bases between. In germline, CDR1 is MDHEN, CDR2 SYDVKM. CDR3 sequence reads: CASMVDYEQYF. CDR3 DNA sequence: TGTGCCAGCATGGTAGATTACGAGCAGTACTTC.

A remark on this clonotype: The junction shows a germline mismatch at one end, possibly a read error. The J gene is TRBJ2-5, the V gene TRBV7-9; TRBD1 matches at 8 bases. The CDR3 contains 16 residues. Germline CDR1 reads SEHNR; CDR2 reads FQNEAQ (reference sequence). The chain's CDR3 is CASSSVLRTGKGTRYF. CDR3 DNA: TGTGCCAGCAGCTCGGTCCTTAGGACAGGGAAGGGGACCCGGTACTTC.

This clonotype appeared a single time. The rearrangement uses TRBV11-1 and TRBJ2-7, with TRBD2 identical over 12 bases. The CDR3 length is 17 residues. The germline V gene has CDR1 SGHAT and CDR2 FQDESV (reference sequence). V shed 4 bases and J 0 bases; nucleotides not matched to a gene: 7. CDR3 DNA sequence: TGTGCCAGCAGCTCAAGACTAGCGGGAGAGTACTCCTACGAGCAGTACTTC. Protein: CASSSRLAGEYSYEQYF.

The rearrangement joins TRBV7-2 to TRBJ2-1, with D maybe TRBD2 (7 bases). CDR3 length: 14 amino acids. V was cut by 8 bases and J by 12 bases, with 23 bases left in between. Germline V CDR1 and CDR2: SGHTA, FQGNSA. The CDR3 reads CASALLGLGGRQFF. The CDR3 nucleotides read TGTGCCAGCGCCCTCTTGGGGTTGGGGGGGCGGCAGTTCTTC.

A few counts support this clonotype. The V gene is TRBV5-1, the J gene TRBJ2-3, with TRBD1 matching 10 bases. J lost 5 bases, V lost 4 bases, and 13 bases had no gene match. This CDR3 is built from 17 residues. Germline V lookup: CDR1 SGHRS, CDR2 YFSETQ. The CDR3 region is CASSPGTGVSYRDTQYF. For the CDR3, the DNA is TGCGCCAGCAGCCCAGGGACAGGGGTTTCTTATCGAGATACGCAGTATTTT. The full variable domain, in which reference TRBV5-1 and TRBJ2-3 provide the parts outside the CDR3, is KAGVTQTPRYLIKTRGQQVTLSCSPISGHRSVSWYQQTPGQGLQFLFEYFSETQRNKGNFPGRFSGRQFSNSRSEMNVSTLELGDSALYLCASSPGTGVSYRDTQYFGPGTRLTVL.

V usage is TRBV7-9 and J usage is TRBJ1-1; TRBD1 agrees at 8 bases. Per germline, CDR1 SEHNR and CDR2 FQNEAQ (reference sequence). CDR3 size: 15 residues. With 4 bases clipped from V and 5 bases from J, the junction kept 9 bases outside the gene matches. The CDR3 region is CASSSKTGVLTEAFF. In DNA form, the CDR3 reads TGTGCCAGCAGCTCTAAGACAGGGGTCCTGACTGAAGCTTTCTTT.

J is TRBJ2-7 and V is TRBV6-1; 10 positions match TRBD1. Per the germline V gene, CDR1 is MNHNS and CDR2 is SASEGT. The CDR3 spans 13 residues. The trim removed 7 bases at V and 3 bases at J, leaving 3 bases unmatched. CDR3 sequence reads: CASTRTGGYEQYF. CDR3 sequence (DNA): TGTGCCAGCACACGGACAGGGGGCTACGAGCAGTACTTC.

This clonotype came up a few times. The rearrangement joins TRBV5-1 to TRBJ2-1, with TRBD1 matching over 9 bases. The V and J ends lost 4 bases and 5 bases, in that order; junction bases with no gene match: 7. Germline CDR1 is SGHRS and CDR2 is YFSETQ. The CDR3 sequence is 15 residues long. The CDR3 bases are TGCGCCAGCAGCCGGCCGGGACAGGGACACAATGAGCAGTTCTTC. Protein product: CASSRPGQGHNEQFF.

This clonotype has a single count. The chain joins TRBV11-2 to TRBJ2-7; 7 bases agree with TRBD1. Trimming took 1 base from V and 4 from J; bases not matched to a gene: 16. The V gene's germline CDR1 is SGHAT and CDR2 FQNNGV. The CDR3 runs to 18 residues. The CDR3 bases are TGTGCCAGCAGCTTAGGTGGGGGACAGTATCTTCGCTTATACGAGCAGTACTTC. It translates to CASSLGGGQYLRLYEQYF.